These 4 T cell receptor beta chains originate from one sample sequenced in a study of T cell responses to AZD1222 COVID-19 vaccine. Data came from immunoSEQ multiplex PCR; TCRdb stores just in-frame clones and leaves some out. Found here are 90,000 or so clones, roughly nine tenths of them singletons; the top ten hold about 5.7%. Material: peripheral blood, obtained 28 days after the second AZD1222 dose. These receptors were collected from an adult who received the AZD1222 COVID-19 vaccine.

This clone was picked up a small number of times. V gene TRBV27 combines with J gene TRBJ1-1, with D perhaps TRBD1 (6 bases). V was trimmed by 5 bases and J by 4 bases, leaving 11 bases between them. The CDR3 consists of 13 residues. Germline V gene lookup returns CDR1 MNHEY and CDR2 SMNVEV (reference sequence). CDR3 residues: CASSLGGGTEAFF. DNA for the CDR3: TGTGCCAGCAGTCTTGGGGGCGGCACTGAAGCTTTCTTT.

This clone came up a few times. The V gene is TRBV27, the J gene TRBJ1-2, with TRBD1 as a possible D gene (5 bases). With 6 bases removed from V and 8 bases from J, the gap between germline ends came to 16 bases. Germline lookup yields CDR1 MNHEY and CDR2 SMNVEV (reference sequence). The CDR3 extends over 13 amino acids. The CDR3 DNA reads TGTGCCAGCAGGCATTTATTGGGGGAAGGCTACACCTTC. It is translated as CASRHLLGEGYTF.

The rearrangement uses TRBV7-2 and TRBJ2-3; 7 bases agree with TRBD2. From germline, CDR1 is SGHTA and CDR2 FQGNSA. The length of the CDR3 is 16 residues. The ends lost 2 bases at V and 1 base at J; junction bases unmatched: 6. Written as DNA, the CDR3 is TGTGCCAGCAGCTTAATGGCTAGCGGCCGCACAGATACGCAGTATTTT. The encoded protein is CASSLMASGRTDTQYF.

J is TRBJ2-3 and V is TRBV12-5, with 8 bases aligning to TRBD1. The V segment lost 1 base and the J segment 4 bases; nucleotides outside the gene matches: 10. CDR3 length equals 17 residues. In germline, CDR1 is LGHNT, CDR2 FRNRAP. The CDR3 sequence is CASGLGTGGFGADTQYF. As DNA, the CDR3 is TGTGCTAGTGGTTTGGGAACAGGGGGTTTCGGGGCAGATACGCAGTATTTT.